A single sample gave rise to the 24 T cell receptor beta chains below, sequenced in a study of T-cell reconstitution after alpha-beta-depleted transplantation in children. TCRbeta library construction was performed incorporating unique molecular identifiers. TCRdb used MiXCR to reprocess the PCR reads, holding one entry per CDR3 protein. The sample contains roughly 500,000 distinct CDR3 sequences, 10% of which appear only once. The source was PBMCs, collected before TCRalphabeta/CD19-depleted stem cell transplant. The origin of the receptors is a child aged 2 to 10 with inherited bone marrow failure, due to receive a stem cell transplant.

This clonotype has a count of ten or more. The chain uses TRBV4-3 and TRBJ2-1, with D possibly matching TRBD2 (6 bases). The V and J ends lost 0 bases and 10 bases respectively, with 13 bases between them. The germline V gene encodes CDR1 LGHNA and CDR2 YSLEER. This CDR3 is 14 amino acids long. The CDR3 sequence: CASSQEGLLQEQFF. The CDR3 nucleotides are TGCGCCAGCAGCCAAGAGGGACTCCTGCAGGAGCAGTTCTTC.

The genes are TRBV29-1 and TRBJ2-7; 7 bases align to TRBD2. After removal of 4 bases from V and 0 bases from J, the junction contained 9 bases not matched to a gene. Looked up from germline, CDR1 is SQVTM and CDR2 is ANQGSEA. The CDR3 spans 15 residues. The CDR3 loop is CSVVDWRESSYEQYF. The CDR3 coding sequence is TGCAGCGTTGTGGATTGGCGGGAGAGCTCCTACGAGCAGTACTTC.

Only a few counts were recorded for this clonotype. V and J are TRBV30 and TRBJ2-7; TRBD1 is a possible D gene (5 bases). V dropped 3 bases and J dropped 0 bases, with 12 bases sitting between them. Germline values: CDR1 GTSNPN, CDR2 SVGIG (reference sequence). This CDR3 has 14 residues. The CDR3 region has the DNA TGTGCCTGGAGGGGGCTCCTAAGCTCCTACGAGCAGTACTTC. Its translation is CAWRGLLSSYEQYF.

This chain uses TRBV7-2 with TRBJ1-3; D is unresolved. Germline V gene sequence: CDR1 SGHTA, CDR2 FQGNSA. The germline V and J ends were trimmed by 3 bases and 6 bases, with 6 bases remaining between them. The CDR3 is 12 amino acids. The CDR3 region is CASSFLENTIYF. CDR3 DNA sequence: TGTGCCAGCAGCTTCCTAGAAAACACCATATATTTT.

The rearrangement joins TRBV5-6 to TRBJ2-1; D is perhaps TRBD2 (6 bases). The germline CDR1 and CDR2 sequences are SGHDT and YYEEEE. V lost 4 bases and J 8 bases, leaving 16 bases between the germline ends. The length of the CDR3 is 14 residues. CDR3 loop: CASSNAFWGDEQFF. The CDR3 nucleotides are TGTGCCAGCAGCAACGCGTTCTGGGGGGATGAGCAGTTCTTC.

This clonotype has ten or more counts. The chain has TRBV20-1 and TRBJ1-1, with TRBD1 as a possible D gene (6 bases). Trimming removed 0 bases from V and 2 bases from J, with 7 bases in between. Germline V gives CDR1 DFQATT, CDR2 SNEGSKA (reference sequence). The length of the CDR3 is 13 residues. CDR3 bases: TGCAGTGCTAGAGAAGGGGGAAACACTGAAGCTTTCTTT. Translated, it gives CSAREGGNTEAFF.

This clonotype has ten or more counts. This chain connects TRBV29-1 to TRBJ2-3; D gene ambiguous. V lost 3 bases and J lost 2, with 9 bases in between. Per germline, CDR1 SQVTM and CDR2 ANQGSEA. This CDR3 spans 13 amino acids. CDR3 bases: TGCAGCGTTGATTCGGGTAACACAGATACGCAGTATTTT. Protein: CSVDSGNTDTQYF.

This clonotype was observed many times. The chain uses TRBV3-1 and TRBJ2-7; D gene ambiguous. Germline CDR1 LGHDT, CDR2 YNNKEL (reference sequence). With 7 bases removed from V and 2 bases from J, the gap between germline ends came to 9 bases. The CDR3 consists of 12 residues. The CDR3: CASISSTYEQYF. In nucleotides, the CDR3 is TGTGCCAGCATTTCCTCGACCTACGAGCAGTACTTC.

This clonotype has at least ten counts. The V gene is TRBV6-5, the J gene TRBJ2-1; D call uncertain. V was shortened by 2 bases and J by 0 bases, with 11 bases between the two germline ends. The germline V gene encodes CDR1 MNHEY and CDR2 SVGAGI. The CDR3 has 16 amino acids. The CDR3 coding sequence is TGTGCCAGCAGTTACGTTACGACGTCCTCCTACAATGAGCAGTTCTTC. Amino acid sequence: CASSYVTTSSYNEQFF.

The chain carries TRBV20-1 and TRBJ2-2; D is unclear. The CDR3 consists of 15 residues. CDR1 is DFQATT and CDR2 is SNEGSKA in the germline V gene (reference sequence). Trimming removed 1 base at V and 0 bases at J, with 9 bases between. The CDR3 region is CSARGLNPNTGELFF. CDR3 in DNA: TGCAGTGCTAGAGGGTTAAACCCGAACACCGGGGAGCTGTTTTTT.

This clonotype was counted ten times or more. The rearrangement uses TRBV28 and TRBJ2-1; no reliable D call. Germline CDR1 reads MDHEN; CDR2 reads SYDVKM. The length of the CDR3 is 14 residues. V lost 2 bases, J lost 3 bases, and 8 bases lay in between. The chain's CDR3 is CASSLVGNYNEQFF. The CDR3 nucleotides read TGTGCCAGCAGTTTAGTGGGAAACTACAATGAGCAGTTCTTC.

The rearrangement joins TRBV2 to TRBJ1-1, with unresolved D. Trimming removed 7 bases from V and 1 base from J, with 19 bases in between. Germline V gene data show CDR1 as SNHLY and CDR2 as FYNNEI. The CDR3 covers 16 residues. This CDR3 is CASTDFVGRRNTEAFF. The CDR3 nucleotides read TGTGCCAGCACGGACTTCGTTGGACGTCGGAACACTGAAGCTTTCTTT. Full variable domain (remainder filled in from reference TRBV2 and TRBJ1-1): EPEVTQTPSHQVTQMGQEVILRCVPISNHLYFYWYRQILGQKVEFLVSFYNNEISEKSEIFDDQFSVERPDGSNFTLKIRSTKLEDSAMYFCASTDFVGRRNTEAFFGQGTRLTVV.

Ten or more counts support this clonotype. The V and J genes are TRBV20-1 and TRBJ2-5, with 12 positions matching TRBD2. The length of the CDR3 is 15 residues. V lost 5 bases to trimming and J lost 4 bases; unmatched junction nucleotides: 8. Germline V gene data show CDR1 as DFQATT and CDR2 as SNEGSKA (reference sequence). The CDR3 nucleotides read TGCAGTGCTGAGGCTAGCGGGAGGGCAGTAGAGACCCAGTACTTC. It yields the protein CSAEASGRAVETQYF.

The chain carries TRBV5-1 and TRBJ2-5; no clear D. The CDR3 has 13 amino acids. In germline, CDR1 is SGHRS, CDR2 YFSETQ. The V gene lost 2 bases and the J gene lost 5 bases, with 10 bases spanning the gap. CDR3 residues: CASSFQVRETQYF. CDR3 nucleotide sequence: TGCGCCAGCAGCTTCCAGGTCAGGGAGACCCAGTACTTC.

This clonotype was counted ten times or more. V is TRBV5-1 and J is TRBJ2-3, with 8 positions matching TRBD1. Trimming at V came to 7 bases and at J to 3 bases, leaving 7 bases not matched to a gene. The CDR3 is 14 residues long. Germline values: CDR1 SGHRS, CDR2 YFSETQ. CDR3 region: CASGQGFQTDTQYF. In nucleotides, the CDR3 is TGCGCCAGCGGACAGGGTTTCCAGACAGATACGCAGTATTTT.

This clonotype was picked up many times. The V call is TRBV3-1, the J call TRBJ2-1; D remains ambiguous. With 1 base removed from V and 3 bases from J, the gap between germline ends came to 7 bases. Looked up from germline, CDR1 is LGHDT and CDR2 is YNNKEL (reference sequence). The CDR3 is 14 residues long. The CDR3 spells CASSQAGIYNEQFF. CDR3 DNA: TGTGCCAGCAGCCAAGCAGGTATCTACAATGAGCAGTTCTTC.

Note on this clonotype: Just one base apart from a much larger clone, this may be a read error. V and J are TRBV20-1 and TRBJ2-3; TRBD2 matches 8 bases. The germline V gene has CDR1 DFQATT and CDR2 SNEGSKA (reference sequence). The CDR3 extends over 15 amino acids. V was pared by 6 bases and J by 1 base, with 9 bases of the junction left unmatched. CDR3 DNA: TGCAGTGCGGCCGTGACTAGCGAGGGCACAGATACGCAGTATTTT. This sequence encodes CSAAVTSEGTDTQYF.

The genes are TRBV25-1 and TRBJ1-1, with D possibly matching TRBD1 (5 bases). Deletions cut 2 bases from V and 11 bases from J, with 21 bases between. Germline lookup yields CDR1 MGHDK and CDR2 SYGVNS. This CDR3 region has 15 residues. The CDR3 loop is CASSETRGRWEHAFF. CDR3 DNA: TGTGCCAGCAGTGAAACAAGGGGACGGTGGGAGCATGCTTTCTTT. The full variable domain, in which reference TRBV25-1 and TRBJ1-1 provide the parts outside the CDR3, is EADIYQTPRYLVIGTGKKITLECSQTMGHDKMYWYQQDPGMELHLIHYSYGVNSTEKGDLSSESTVSRIRTEHFPLTLESARPSHTSQYLCASSETRGRWEHAFFGQGTRLTVV.

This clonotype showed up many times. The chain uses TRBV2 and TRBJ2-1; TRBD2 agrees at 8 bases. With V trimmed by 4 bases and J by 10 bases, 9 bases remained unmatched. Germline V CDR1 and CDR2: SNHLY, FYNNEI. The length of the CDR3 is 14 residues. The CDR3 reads CASSVAGLDQEQFF. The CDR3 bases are TGTGCCAGCAGTGTAGCGGGATTGGATCAGGAGCAGTTCTTC.

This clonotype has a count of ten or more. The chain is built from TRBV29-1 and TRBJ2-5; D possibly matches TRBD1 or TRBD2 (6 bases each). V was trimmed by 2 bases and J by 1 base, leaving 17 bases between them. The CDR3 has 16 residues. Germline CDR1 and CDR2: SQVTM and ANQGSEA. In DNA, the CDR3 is TGCAGCGTTGAACCACTCGGCTCGGGGGCCCAAGAGACCCAGTACTTC. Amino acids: CSVEPLGSGAQETQYF.

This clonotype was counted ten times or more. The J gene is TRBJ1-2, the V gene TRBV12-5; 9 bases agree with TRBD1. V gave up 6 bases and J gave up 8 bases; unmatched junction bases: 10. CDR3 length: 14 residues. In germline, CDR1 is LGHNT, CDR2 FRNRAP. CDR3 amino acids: CASGPGQGMQGYTF. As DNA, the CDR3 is TGTGCTAGTGGCCCGGGACAGGGTATGCAAGGCTACACCTTC.

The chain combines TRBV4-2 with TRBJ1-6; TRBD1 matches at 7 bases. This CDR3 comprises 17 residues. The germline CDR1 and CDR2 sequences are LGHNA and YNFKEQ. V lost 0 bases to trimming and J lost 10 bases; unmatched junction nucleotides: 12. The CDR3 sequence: CASSQEGRGTAQSPLHF. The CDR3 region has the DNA TGTGCCAGCAGCCAAGAAGGAAGGGGGACAGCGCAGTCACCCCTCCACTTT.

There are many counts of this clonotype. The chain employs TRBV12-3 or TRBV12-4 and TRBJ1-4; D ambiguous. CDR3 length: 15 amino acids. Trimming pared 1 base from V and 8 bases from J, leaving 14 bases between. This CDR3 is CASSLDGRSNEKLFF. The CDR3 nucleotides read TGTGCCAGCAGTTTAGACGGCAGGTCGAACGAAAAACTGTTTTTT.

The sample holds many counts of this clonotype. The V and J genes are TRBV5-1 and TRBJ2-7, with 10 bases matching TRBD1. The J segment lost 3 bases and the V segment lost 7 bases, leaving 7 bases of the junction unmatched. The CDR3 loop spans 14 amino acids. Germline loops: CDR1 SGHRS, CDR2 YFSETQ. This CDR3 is CASRWDRGNYEQYF. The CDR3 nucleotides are TGCGCCAGCCGCTGGGACAGGGGAAACTACGAGCAGTACTTC.